The T cell receptor (beta chain) described here comes from a study of Ad26.COV2.S vaccination and SARS-CoV-2 variants. Noted treatment: about 20 received Ad26.COV2.S at low or high dose, single or two shots; several received placebo; per-sample allocation not given. Sampling happened 63 days after the first vaccine or placebo injection. Participants' vaccine, an Ad26 vector, delivered Wuhan-strain SARS-CoV-2 spike. Trimming took off 7 bases at V and 1 base at J, with 14 bases between the two ends. Per germline, CDR1 GTSNPN and CDR2 SVGIG (reference sequence). CDR3 length equals 15 residues. Repertoires were generated with immunoSEQ multiplex PCR, while TCRdb's copy carries only in-frame clones and drops some. The repertoire consists of over 400,000 clones, with about nine tenths occurring once and the leading ten covering under 2%.

The chain couples TRBV30 to TRBJ2-6; either TRBD1 or TRBD2 may fit D (7 bases each). Specimen: peripheral blood, collected in a trial of Ad26.COV2.S vaccine versus placebo. The clonotype was recovered from a person between 18 and 65 years old who received the Ad26.COV2.S COVID-19 vaccine or a placebo. The CDR3 region has the DNA TGTGCCTTTGACAGGGAGGGATCTGGGGCCAACGTCCTGACTTTC. Its protein product is CAFDREGSGANVLTF.